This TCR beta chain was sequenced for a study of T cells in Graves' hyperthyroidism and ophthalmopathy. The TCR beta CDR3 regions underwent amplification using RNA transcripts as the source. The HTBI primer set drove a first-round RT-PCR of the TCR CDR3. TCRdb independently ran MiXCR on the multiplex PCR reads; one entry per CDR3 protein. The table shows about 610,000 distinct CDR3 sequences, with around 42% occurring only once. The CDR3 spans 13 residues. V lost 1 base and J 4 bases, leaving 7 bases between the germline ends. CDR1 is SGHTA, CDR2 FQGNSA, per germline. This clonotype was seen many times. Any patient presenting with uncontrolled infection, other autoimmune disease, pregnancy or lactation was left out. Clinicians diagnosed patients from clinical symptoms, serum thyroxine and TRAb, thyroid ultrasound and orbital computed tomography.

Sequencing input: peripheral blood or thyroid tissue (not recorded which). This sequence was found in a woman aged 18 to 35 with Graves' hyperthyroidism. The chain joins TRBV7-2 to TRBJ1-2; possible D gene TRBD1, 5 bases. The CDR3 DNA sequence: TGTGCCAGCAGCTTAGGGGGGATCTATGGCTACACCTTC. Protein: CASSLGGIYGYTF.